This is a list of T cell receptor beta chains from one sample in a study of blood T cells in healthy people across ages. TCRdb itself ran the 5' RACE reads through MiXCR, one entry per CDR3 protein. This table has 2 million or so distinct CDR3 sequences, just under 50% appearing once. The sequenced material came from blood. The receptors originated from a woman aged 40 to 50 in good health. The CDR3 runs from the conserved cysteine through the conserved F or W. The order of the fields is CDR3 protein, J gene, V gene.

cdr3_aa: CSARDPARANYGYTF; j_call: TRBJ1-2; v_call: TRBV20-1
cdr3_aa: CASSLEVPGPSKNIQYF; j_call: TRBJ2-4; v_call: TRBV7-8
cdr3_aa: CSARPRGVYEQYF; j_call: TRBJ2-7; v_call: TRBV20-1
cdr3_aa: CASSQEGTSNSPLHF; j_call: TRBJ1-6; v_call: TRBV4-3
cdr3_aa: CASIGVSDTQYF; j_call: TRBJ2-3; v_call: TRBV5-1
cdr3_aa: CSIRPALQETQYF; j_call: TRBJ2-5; v_call: TRBV29-1
cdr3_aa: CASSPGQGKGETQYF; j_call: TRBJ2-5; v_call: TRBV28
cdr3_aa: CASSPGLAGKEQFF; j_call: TRBJ2-1; v_call: TRBV4-1
cdr3_aa: CASSAWNLQGGYTF; j_call: TRBJ1-2; v_call: TRBV13
cdr3_aa: CASSPVDDSYGYTF; j_call: TRBJ1-2; v_call: TRBV18
cdr3_aa: CASSVGQGGSEQYF; j_call: TRBJ2-7; v_call: TRBV5-6
cdr3_aa: CASRKERGLTYEQYF; j_call: TRBJ2-7; v_call: TRBV6-6
cdr3_aa: CASSWGRDSYEQYF; j_call: -; v_call: TRBV5-1
cdr3_aa: CASSLGRGGPPDTQYF; j_call: TRBJ2-3; v_call: TRBV13
cdr3_aa: CSVATGTLYNEQFF; j_call: TRBJ2-1; v_call: TRBV29-1
cdr3_aa: CASSPDGIGYEQYF; j_call: TRBJ2-7; v_call: TRBV2
cdr3_aa: CASSSYTGGGYTF; j_call: TRBJ1-2; v_call: TRBV7-9
cdr3_aa: CASSMEWSPDTQYF; j_call: TRBJ2-3; v_call: TRBV5-5
cdr3_aa: CASSSARWAEKLFF; j_call: TRBJ1-4; v_call: TRBV6-5
cdr3_aa: CSAGYRDGTDTQYF; j_call: TRBJ2-3; v_call: TRBV20-1
cdr3_aa: CATSMRADTQYF; j_call: TRBJ2-3; v_call: TRBV15
cdr3_aa: CSAPNRFSGANVLTF; j_call: TRBJ2-6; v_call: TRBV20-1
cdr3_aa: CSAFTSGLIYEQYF; j_call: TRBJ2-7; v_call: TRBV20-1
cdr3_aa: CASDRGAEPQHF; j_call: TRBJ1-5; v_call: TRBV6-2/TRBV6-3
cdr3_aa: CASSGPLESKNIQYF; j_call: TRBJ2-4; v_call: TRBV9
cdr3_aa: CASSLNIGNTEAFF; j_call: TRBJ1-1; v_call: TRBV4-1
cdr3_aa: CASSLAPSGGASRAQYF; j_call: TRBJ2-3; v_call: TRBV7-2
cdr3_aa: CASSLDPRSGGTDTQYF; j_call: TRBJ2-3; v_call: TRBV7-2
cdr3_aa: CASSRELSGANEKLFF; j_call: TRBJ1-4; v_call: TRBV4-3
cdr3_aa: CASSPRTGGGYNSPLHF; j_call: TRBJ1-6; v_call: TRBV4-3
cdr3_aa: CASSLGDRVIRGYTF; j_call: TRBJ1-2; v_call: TRBV7-2
cdr3_aa: CASSLKTRTSGGYNEQFF; j_call: TRBJ2-1; v_call: TRBV7-3
cdr3_aa: CASSLGVLALRHNEQFF; j_call: TRBJ2-1; v_call: TRBV5-1
cdr3_aa: CASSVGGSNRPDTQYF; j_call: TRBJ2-3; v_call: TRBV9
cdr3_aa: CASRDRGTQGVQYF; j_call: TRBJ2-3; v_call: TRBV19
cdr3_aa: CASSPTRQGIQYF; j_call: TRBJ2-4; v_call: TRBV7-8
cdr3_aa: CASSFKGGGNYGYTF; j_call: TRBJ1-2; v_call: TRBV6-6
cdr3_aa: CASSQDEGLPGFYEQYF; j_call: TRBJ2-7; v_call: TRBV3-1
cdr3_aa: CASSPSRAEQYF; j_call: TRBJ2-7; v_call: TRBV11-2
cdr3_aa: CASSLGAGENNEQYF; j_call: TRBJ2-7; v_call: TRBV11-2
cdr3_aa: CASSAAQRNYGYTF; j_call: TRBJ1-2; v_call: TRBV6-2/TRBV6-3
cdr3_aa: CASRKPRDSNTGELFF; j_call: TRBJ2-2; v_call: TRBV5-1
cdr3_aa: CASSGGGLIYNEQFF; j_call: TRBJ2-1; v_call: TRBV6-1
cdr3_aa: CASTRGQGLGGYTF; j_call: TRBJ1-2; v_call: TRBV6-5
cdr3_aa: CAISDWDRGLGLVYEQYF; j_call: TRBJ2-7; v_call: TRBV10-3
cdr3_aa: CASSLFRGQLYEQYF; j_call: TRBJ2-7; v_call: TRBV28
cdr3_aa: CASRPTSGGRGNEQFF; j_call: TRBJ2-1; v_call: TRBV11-2
cdr3_aa: CAISEVDSPGKLFF; j_call: TRBJ1-4; v_call: TRBV10-3
cdr3_aa: CASSYPVTTRETQYF; j_call: TRBJ2-5; v_call: TRBV6-2/TRBV6-3
cdr3_aa: CASILFPSGGKNEQFF; j_call: TRBJ2-1; v_call: TRBV6-2/TRBV6-3
cdr3_aa: CASSKEGEAKNIQYF; j_call: TRBJ2-4; v_call: TRBV21-1
cdr3_aa: CASSLRPGQQGYTF; j_call: TRBJ1-2; v_call: TRBV5-6
cdr3_aa: CSVDFKVGETQYF; j_call: TRBJ2-5; v_call: TRBV29-1